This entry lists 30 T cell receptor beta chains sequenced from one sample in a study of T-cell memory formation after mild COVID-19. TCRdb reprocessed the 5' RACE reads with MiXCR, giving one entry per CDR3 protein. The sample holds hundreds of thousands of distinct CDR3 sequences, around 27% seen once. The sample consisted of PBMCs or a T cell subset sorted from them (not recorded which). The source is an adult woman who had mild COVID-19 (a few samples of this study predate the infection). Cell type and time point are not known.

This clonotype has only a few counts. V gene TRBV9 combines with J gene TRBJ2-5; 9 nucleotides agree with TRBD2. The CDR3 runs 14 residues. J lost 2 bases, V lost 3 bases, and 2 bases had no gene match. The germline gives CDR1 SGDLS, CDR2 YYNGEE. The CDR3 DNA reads TGTGCCAGCAGCGCGACTAGCGGACAAGAGACCCAGTACTTC. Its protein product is CASSATSGQETQYF.

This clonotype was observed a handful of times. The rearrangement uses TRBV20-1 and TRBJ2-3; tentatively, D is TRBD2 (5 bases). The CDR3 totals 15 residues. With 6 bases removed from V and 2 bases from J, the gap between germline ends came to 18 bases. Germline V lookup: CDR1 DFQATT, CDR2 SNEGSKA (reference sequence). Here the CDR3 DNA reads TGCAGTGCCCACCGCCCGGGAAACCCCACAGATACGCAGTATTTT. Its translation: CSAHRPGNPTDTQYF.

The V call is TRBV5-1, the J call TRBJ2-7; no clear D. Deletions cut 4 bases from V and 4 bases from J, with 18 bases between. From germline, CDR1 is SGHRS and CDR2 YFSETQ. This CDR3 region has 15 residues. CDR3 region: CASSPDNRVHYEQYF. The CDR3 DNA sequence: TGCGCCAGCAGCCCCGATAACCGAGTCCATTACGAGCAGTACTTC.

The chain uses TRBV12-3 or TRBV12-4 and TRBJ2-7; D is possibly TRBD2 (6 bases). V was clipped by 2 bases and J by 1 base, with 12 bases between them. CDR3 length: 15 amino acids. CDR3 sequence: CASSLSAEGSYEQYF. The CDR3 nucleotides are TGTGCCAGCAGTTTAAGTGCGGAGGGTTCCTACGAGCAGTACTTC.

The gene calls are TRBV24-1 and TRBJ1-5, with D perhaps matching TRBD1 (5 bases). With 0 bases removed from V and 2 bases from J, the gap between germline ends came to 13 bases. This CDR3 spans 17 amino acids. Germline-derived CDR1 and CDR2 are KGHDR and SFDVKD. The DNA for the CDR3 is TGTGCCACCAGTGATTTGACAGGAAGCACGGGCAATCAGCCCCAGCATTTT. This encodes CATSDLTGSTGNQPQHF.

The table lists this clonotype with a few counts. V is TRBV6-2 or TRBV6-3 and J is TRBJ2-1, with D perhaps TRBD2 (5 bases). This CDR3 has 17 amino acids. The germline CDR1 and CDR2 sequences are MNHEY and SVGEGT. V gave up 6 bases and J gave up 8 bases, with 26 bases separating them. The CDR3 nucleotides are TGTGCCAGCAGAGCGTCTGTAGTAAGGACTCAGCGCGATGAGCAGTTCTTC. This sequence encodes CASRASVVRTQRDEQFF.

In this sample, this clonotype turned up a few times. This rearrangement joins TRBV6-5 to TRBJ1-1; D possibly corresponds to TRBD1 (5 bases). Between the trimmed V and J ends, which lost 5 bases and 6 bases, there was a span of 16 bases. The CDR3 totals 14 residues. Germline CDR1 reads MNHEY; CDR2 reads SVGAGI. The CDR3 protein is CASSNGAEGPEAFF. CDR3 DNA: TGTGCCAGCAGTAATGGGGCTGAGGGGCCTGAAGCTTTCTTT.

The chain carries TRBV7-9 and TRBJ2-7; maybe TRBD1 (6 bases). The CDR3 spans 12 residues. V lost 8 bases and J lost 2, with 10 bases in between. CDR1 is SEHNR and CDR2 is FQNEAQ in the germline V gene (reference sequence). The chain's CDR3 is CASGYRAYEQYF. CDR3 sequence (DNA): TGTGCCAGCGGATACAGGGCCTACGAGCAGTACTTC.

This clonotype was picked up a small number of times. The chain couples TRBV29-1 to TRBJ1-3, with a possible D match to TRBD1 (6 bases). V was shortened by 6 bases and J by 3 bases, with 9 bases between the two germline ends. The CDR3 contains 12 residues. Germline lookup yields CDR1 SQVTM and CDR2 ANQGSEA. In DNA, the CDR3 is TGCAGCGTGGAGACAGGTGGAAACACCATATATTTT. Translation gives CSVETGGNTIYF.

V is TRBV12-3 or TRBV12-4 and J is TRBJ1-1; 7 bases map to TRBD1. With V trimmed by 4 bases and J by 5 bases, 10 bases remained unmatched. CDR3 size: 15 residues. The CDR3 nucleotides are TGTGCCAGCAGTTCAGGGGGGGTTCGGGAAACTGAAGCTTTCTTT. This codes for CASSSGGVRETEAFF.

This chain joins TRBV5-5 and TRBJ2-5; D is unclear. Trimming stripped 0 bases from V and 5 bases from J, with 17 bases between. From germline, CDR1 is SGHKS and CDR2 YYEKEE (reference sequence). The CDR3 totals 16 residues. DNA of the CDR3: TGTGCCAGCAGCTTGGTATCCAGACCCGTATGGGAGACCCAGTACTTC. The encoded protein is CASSLVSRPVWETQYF.

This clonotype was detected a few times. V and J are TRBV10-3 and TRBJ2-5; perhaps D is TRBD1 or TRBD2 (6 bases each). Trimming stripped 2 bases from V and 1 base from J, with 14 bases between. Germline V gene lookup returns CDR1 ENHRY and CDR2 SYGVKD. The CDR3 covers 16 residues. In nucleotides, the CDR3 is TGTGCCATCAGTGAGGGACTACAGGGAGTCCAAGAGACCCAGTACTTC. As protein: CAISEGLQGVQETQYF.

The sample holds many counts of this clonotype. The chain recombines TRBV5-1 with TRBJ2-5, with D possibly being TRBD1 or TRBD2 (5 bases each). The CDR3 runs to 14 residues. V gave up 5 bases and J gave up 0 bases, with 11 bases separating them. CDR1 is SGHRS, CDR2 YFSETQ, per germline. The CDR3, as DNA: TGCGCCAGCAGGCTGGGGACCTACCAAGAGACCCAGTACTTC. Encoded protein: CASRLGTYQETQYF.

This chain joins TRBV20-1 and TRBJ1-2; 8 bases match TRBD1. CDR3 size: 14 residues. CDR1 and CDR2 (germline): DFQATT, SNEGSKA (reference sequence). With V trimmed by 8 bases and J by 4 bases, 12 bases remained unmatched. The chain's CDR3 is CSTVAGGVGYGYTF. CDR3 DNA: TGCAGTACCGTGGCAGGGGGCGTCGGCTATGGCTACACCTTC.

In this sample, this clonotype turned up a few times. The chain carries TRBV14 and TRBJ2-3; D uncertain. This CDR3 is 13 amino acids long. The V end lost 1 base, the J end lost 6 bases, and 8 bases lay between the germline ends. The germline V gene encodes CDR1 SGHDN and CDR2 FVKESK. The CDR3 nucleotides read TGTGCCAGCAGCCAAGGATACGGGGATACGCAGTATTTT. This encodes CASSQGYGDTQYF.

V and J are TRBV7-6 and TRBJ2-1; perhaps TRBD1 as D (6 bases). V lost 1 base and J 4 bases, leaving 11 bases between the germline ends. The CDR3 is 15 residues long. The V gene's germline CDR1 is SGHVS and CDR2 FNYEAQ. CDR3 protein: CASSLVEGVYNEQFF. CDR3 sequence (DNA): TGTGCCAGCAGCTTAGTTGAGGGGGTATACAATGAGCAGTTCTTC.

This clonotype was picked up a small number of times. The CDR3 sequence: CASSPRQGTDTQYF. The CDR3 coding sequence is TGTGCCAGCAGCCCCAGACAGGGAACAGATACGCAGTATTTT. The chain joins TRBV7-2 to TRBJ2-3; 7 bases match TRBD1. The junction had 5 bases not matched to a gene; V was cut back by 5 bases and J by 3 bases. In germline, CDR1 is SGHTA, CDR2 FQGNSA. The CDR3 totals 14 residues. The full variable domain, with the rest looked up from reference TRBV7-2 and TRBJ2-3, is GAGVSQSPSNKVTEKGKDVELRCDPISGHTALYWYRQSLGQGLEFLIYFQGNSAPDKSGLPSDRFSAERTGGSVSTLTIQRTQQEDSAVYLCASSPRQGTDTQYFGPGTRLTVL.

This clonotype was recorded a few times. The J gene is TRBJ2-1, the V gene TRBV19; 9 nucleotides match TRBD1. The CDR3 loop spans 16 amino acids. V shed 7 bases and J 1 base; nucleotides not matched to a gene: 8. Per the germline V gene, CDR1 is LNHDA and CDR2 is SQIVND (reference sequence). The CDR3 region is CASTPIGTGSYNEQFF. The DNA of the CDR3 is TGTGCCAGTACCCCTATAGGGACAGGGTCCTACAATGAGCAGTTCTTC. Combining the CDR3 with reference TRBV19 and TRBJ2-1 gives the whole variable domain DGGITQSPKYLFRKEGQNVTLSCEQNLNHDAMYWYRQDPGQGLRLIYYSQIVNDFQKGDIAEGYSVSREKKESFPLTVTSAQKNPTAFYLCASTPIGTGSYNEQFFGPGTRLTVL.

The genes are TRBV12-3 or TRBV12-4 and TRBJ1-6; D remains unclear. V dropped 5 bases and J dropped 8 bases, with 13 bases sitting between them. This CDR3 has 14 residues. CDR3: CASSLWTGDSPLHF. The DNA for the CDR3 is TGTGCCAGCAGTCTCTGGACGGGAGATTCACCCCTCCACTTT.

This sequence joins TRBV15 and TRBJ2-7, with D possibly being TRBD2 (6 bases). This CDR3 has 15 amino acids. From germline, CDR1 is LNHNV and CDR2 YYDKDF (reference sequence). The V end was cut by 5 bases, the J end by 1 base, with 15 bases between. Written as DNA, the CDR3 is TGTGCCACCAGCCTTAAAATCGGGGGTTCCTACGAGCAGTACTTC. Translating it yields CATSLKIGGSYEQYF.

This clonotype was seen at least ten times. The CDR3 loop reads CASSSRGTSGYEQYF. The CDR3 DNA is TGTGCCAGCAGCTCGAGGGGGACTAGCGGCTACGAGCAGTACTTC. V and J are TRBV7-2 and TRBJ2-7, with 11 nucleotides matching TRBD2. Germline CDR1 and CDR2: SGHTA and FQGNSA. The CDR3 spans 15 residues. The trim removed 4 bases at V and 3 bases at J, leaving 5 bases unmatched.

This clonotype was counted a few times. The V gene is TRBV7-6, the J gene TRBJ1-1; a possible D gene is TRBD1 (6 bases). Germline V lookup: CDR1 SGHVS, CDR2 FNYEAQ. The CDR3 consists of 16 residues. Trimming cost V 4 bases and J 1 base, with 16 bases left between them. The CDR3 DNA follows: TGTGCCAGCAGCTCCCGGGGGCGGACCCAGAACACTGAAGCTTTCTTT. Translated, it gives CASSSRGRTQNTEAFF.

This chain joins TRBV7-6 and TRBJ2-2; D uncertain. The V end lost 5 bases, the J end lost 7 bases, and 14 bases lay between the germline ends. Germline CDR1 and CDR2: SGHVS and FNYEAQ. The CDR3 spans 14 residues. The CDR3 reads CASSLVFVGGELFF. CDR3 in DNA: TGTGCCAGCAGCCTGGTATTTGTCGGCGGGGAGCTGTTTTTT.

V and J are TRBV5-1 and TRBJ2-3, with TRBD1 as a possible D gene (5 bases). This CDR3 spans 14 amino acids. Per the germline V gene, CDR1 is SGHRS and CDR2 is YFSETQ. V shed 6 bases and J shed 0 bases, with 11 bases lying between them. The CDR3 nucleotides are TGCGCCAGCAAAGGGCCAGGGAGCACAGATACGCAGTATTTT. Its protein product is CASKGPGSTDTQYF.

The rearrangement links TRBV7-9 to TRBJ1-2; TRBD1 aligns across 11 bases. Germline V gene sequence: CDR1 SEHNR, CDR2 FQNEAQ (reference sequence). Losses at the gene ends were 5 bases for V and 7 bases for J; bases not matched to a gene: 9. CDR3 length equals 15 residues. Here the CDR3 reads CASSSTTGTGGGYTF. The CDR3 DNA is TGTGCCAGCAGCAGTACTACAGGGACAGGGGGTGGCTACACCTTC.

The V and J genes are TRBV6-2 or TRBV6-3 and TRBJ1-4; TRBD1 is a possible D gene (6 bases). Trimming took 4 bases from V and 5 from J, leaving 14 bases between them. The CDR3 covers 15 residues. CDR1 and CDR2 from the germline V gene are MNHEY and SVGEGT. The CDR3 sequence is CASSSHREGNEKLFF. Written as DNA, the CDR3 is TGTGCCAGCAGTTCCCACAGGGAGGGGAATGAAAAACTGTTTTTT.

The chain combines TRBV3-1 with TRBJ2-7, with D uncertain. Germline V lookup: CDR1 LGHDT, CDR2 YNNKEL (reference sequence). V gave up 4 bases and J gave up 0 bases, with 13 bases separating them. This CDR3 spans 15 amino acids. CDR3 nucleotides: TGTGCCAGCAGCCTCCTCGGGCGGAGCTCCTACGAGCAGTACTTC. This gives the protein CASSLLGRSSYEQYF.

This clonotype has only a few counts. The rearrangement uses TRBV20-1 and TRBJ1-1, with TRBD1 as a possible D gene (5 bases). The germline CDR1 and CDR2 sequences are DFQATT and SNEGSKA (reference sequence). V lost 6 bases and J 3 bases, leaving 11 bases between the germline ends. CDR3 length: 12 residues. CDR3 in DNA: TGCAGTGCCCGGCGAGGGGACACTGAAGCTTTCTTT. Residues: CSARRGDTEAFF.

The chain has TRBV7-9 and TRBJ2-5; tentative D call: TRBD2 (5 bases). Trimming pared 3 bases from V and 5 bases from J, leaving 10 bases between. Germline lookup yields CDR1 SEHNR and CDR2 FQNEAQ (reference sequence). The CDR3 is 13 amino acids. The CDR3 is CASSFSDGETQYF. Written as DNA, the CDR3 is TGTGCCAGCAGCTTTAGCGACGGGGAGACCCAGTACTTC. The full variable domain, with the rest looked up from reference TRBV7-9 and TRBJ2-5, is DTGVSQNPRHKITKRGQNVTFRCDPISEHNRLYWYRQTLGQGPEFLTYFQNEAQLEKSRLLSDRFSAERPKGSFSTLEIQRTEQGDSAMYLCASSFSDGETQYFGPGTRLLVL.

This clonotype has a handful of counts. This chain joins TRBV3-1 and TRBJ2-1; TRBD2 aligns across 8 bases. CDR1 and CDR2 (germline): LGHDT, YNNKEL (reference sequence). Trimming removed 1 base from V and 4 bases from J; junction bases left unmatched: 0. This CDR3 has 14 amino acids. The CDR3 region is CASSQASGYNEQFF. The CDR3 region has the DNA TGTGCCAGCAGCCAAGCTAGCGGGTACAATGAGCAGTTCTTC.